One sample yielded the 10 T cell receptor beta chains listed below, sequenced in a study of blood T cells in healthy people across ages. Next came a second PCR, run for about 6 to 11 cycles, which used a sample-barcoded 5' primer along with a J-beta primer mix. MiXCR was run by TCRdb on the 5' RACE reads, yielding one entry per CDR3 protein. The data contain 750,000 to 950,000 distinct CDR3 sequences, more than 25% of them singletons. The same specimen was also included in a second study, on T cells of mothers and their children.

Sequencing was performed on blood. These TCRs come from a boy between 10 and 17 years old in good health.

J is TRBJ1-2 and V is TRBV3-1; TRBD1 is a possible D gene (6 bases). Deletions cut 0 bases from V and 4 bases from J, with 15 bases between. The CDR3 has 16 residues. Germline loops: CDR1 LGHDT, CDR2 YNNKEL (reference sequence). As DNA, the CDR3 is TGTGCCAGCAGCCAAGATGCAGGGGCGAGAGGCTATGGCTACACCTTC. It specifies CASSQDAGARGYGYTF.

J is TRBJ2-1 and V is TRBV24-1, with TRBD2 matching 10 bases. Germline V gene lookup returns CDR1 KGHDR and CDR2 SFDVKD. With V trimmed by 2 bases and J by 5 bases, 5 bases remained unmatched. The CDR3 length is 16 residues. CDR3 in amino acids: CATSDSVAGGHNEQFF. The CDR3 nucleotides read TGTGCCACCAGTGATTCTGTAGCGGGGGGACACAATGAGCAGTTCTTC.

This clonotype has only a few counts. The J gene is TRBJ2-1, the V gene TRBV12-3 or TRBV12-4; the match to TRBD2 covers 9 bases. J was trimmed by 7 bases and V by 3 bases; bases with no gene match: 7. This CDR3 has 15 amino acids. The CDR3 spells CASSFGSGGLNEQFF. CDR3 nucleotides: TGTGCCAGCAGTTTCGGTAGCGGGGGCCTTAATGAGCAGTTCTTC.

V is TRBV20-1 and J is TRBJ2-5, with a weak D call TRBD2 (6 bases). The J call is doubtful: the DNA matches TRBJ2-1 better. The CDR3 runs to 14 residues. Germline-derived CDR1 and CDR2 are DFQATT and SNEGSKA (reference sequence). The CDR3 region is CSARVGTFNNEQFF. The DNA of the CDR3 is TGCAGTGCTAGAGTCGGGACTTTCAACAATGAGCAGTTCTTC.

The table lists this clonotype with a few counts. The chain is built from TRBV11-2 and TRBJ1-5; D gene ambiguous. The CDR3 is 15 residues long. V gave up 4 bases and J gave up 3 bases, with 13 bases separating them. Germline CDR1 SGHAT, CDR2 FQNNGV. The CDR3 nucleotides read TGTGCCAGCAGCTCGTCCCCCGGATTCAATCAGCCCCAGCATTTT. Its translation: CASSSSPGFNQPQHF.

This chain's CDR3 is CASSYSNVGPYEQYF. CDR3 bases: TGTGCCAGCAGTTACTCTAACGTCGGGCCCTACGAGCAGTACTTC. The chain recombines TRBV6-5 with TRBJ2-7, with D unresolved. Germline V CDR1 and CDR2: MNHEY, SVGAGI. The CDR3 has 15 amino acids. With 0 bases removed from V and 2 bases from J, the gap between germline ends came to 11 bases.

This clonotype has just a few counts. V is TRBV4-2 and J is TRBJ1-1; D ambiguous. Between the trimmed V and J ends, which lost 4 bases and 4 bases, there was a span of 13 bases. CDR1 LGHNA and CDR2 YNFKEQ come from the germline V gene. This CDR3 spans 14 amino acids. The CDR3 DNA reads as TGTGCCAGCAGCCGGGGAGATCGGGGCACTGAAGCTTTCTTT. Translated: CASSRGDRGTEAFF.

The genes are TRBV10-3 and TRBJ2-5; perhaps TRBD2 as D (7 bases). The length of the CDR3 is 15 residues. V lost 10 bases and J 4 bases, leaving 22 bases between the germline ends. In germline, CDR1 is ENHRY, CDR2 SYGVKD. CDR3 residues: CATAYDTGRGETQYF. CDR3 sequence (DNA): TGTGCCACCGCCTATGACACAGGGAGGGGAGAGACCCAGTACTTC.

The rearrangement uses TRBV30 and TRBJ2-7; D ambiguous. The germline gives CDR1 GTSNPN, CDR2 SVGIG (reference sequence). With 2 bases removed from V and 1 base from J, the gap between germline ends came to 9 bases. The CDR3 length is 13 residues. The CDR3 reads CAWSNRPSYEQYF. The CDR3 nucleotides are TGTGCCTGGAGTAATAGACCGTCCTACGAGCAGTACTTC.

This rearrangement joins TRBV10-3 to TRBJ2-7; TRBD1 agrees at 10 bases. Germline V gene sequence: CDR1 ENHRY, CDR2 SYGVKD. This CDR3 has 15 amino acids. J gave up 4 bases and V 6 bases, and 9 bases lay outside the gene matches. In DNA form, the CDR3 reads TGTGCCATCAGAGATACGACAGGGGGCCTGTACGAGCAGTACTTC. It is translated as CAIRDTTGGLYEQYF.